The 3 T cell receptor beta chains in this list originate from one sample, sequenced in a study of T cell responses to AZD1222 COVID-19 vaccine. Assay used: immunoSEQ multiplex PCR; TCRdb lists only in-frame clones, some missing. Of about 73,000 clones detected, 89% appear once; the ten largest clones hold approximately 8.6%. Sample: peripheral blood, taken 28 days after the second AZD1222 dose. Receptor source: an adult who received the AZD1222 COVID-19 vaccine.

The chain combines TRBV30 with TRBJ1-2, with TRBD1 identical over 7 bases. Per the germline V gene, CDR1 is GTSNPN and CDR2 is SVGIG (reference sequence). The CDR3 contains 13 residues. V dropped 2 bases and J dropped 6; count of bases not matched to a gene: 6. CDR3 protein: CAWSTRQGDGYTF. In DNA, the CDR3 is TGTGCCTGGAGTACTCGACAGGGAGATGGCTACACCTTC.

The sample holds a few counts of this clone. The rearrangement joins TRBV7-2 to TRBJ2-1, with 11 bases matching TRBD2. The trim removed 7 bases at V and 5 bases at J, leaving 10 bases unmatched. Germline CDR1 is SGHTA and CDR2 is FQGNSA. The CDR3 runs 16 residues. This CDR3 reads CASKRSGGVEDNEQFF. CDR3 nucleotides: TGTGCCAGCAAACGTAGCGGGGGGGTTGAAGACAATGAGCAGTTCTTC.

The chain uses TRBV6-1 and TRBJ2-7; 7 bases fit TRBD1. V was pared by 4 bases and J by 4 bases, with 13 bases of the junction left unmatched. This CDR3 comprises 16 residues. Germline V gives CDR1 MNHNS, CDR2 SASEGT. CDR3: CASSGTRQGRGYEQYV. DNA of the CDR3: TGTGCCAGCAGTGGGACCCGACAGGGAAGAGGATACGAGCAGTACGTC.